This note documents a single T cell receptor (beta chain) sequence. Assay: immunoSEQ multiplex PCR; the TCRdb copy retains only in-frame clones and omits some. Here the sample spans more than 200,000 clones, 80% to 85% being singletons. Per the germline V gene, CDR1 is SGDLS and CDR2 is YYNGEE. The length of the CDR3 is 13 residues. Trimming removed 0 bases at V and 4 bases at J, with 5 bases between. These data are taken from a study of blood T cell repertoires in COVID-19. The J gene is TRBJ1-3, the V gene TRBV9; no reliable D call. Sequences were obtained from peripheral blood. The clonotype comes from a middle-aged man with acute or convalescent COVID-19. CDR3 in amino acids: CASSVATGNTIYF. CDR3 sequence (DNA): TGTGCCAGCAGCGTAGCTACCGGAAACACCATATATTTT. Full variable domain (outside the CDR3, taken from reference TRBV9 and TRBJ1-3): DSGVTQTPKHLITATGQRVTLRCSPRSGDLSVYWYQQSLDQGLQFLIQYYNGEERAKGNILERFSAQQFPDLHSELNLSSLELGDSALYFCASSVATGNTIYFGEGSWLTVV.